The rows below give T cell receptor beta chains drawn from one sample of a study of blood T cell repertoires in COVID-19. TCRdb's table, derived via immunoSEQ multiplex PCR, lists solely in-frame clones and lacks some. The sample lists some 280,000 clones; about 88% were seen once. Sequenced sample: peripheral blood. The receptors originated from an older woman with acute or convalescent COVID-19. Both conserved end residues are part of each CDR3. Fields, in order: CDR3 protein, CDR3 DNA, clone size, J gene, V gene, D gene. D genes are given only for firm matches. Expanded clones are given a class, and other clones once, few, many or no size at all.

CASSQTGVTNEKLFF	TGTGCCAGCAGCCAGACAGGGGTCACTAATGAAAAACTGTTTTTT	NA	TRBJ1-4	TRBV3-1/TRBV3-2	TRBD1
CASSFEMRRGTEAFF	TGTGCCAGCAGCTTCGAGATGCGGCGGGGGACTGAAGCTTTCTTT	NA	TRBJ1-1	TRBV5-8	NA
CASTLDRGRAEAFF	TGTGCCAGCACCCTAGACAGGGGCAGGGCTGAAGCTTTCTTT	NA	TRBJ1-1	TRBV7-2	TRBD1
CASSSLSNSPLHF	TGTGCCAGCAGTTCTCTTTCTAATTCACCCCTCCACTTT	NA	TRBJ1-6	TRBV28	NA
CASSLMTSGRSDTQYF	TGTGCCAGCAGCTTAATGACTAGCGGGCGATCAGATACGCAGTATTTT	NA	TRBJ2-3	TRBV7-2	TRBD2
CASSLGAGGYYGYTF	TGTGCCAGCAGTTTGGGGGCAGGGGGATACTATGGCTACACCTTC	NA	TRBJ1-2	TRBV28	TRBD1
CASSPAANGYTF	TGTGCCAGCAGTCCGGCGGCTAATGGCTACACCTTC	once	TRBJ1-2	TRBV2	NA
CASSLSLRNSPLHF	TGTGCCAGCAGTTTAAGCCTCCGGAATTCACCCCTCCACTTT	once	TRBJ1-6	TRBV27	NA
CASSQGSYEQYF	TGTGCCAGCAGCCAGGGTTCCTACGAGCAGTACTTC	NA	TRBJ2-7	TRBV7-2	NA
CASSPRQLGMETQYF	TGTGCCAGCAGCCCTCGACAGTTGGGTATGGAGACCCAGTACTTC	NA	TRBJ2-5	TRBV7-2	NA
CASSYSSGDTQYF	TGTGCCAGCAGTTACTCCTCAGGAGATACGCAGTATTTT	NA	TRBJ2-3	TRBV6-6	NA
CASSLARDNSPLHF	TGCGCCAGCAGCTTGGCCAGGGATAATTCACCCCTCCACTTT	NA	TRBJ1-6	TRBV5-1	NA
CASSSTGFGYTF	TGTGCCAGCAGCTCCACAGGGTTTGGCTACACCTTC	NA	TRBJ1-2	TRBV7-2	NA
CASSLVGGSQETQYF	TGCGCCAGCAGCTTGGTAGGAGGGAGCCAAGAGACCCAGTACTTC	NA	TRBJ2-5	TRBV5-1	NA
CAGQGLGSGYTF	TGTGCCGGACAGGGACTCGGGAGTGGCTACACCTTC	NA	TRBJ1-2	TRBV30	TRBD1
CASRGQGAPNEKLFF	TGTGCCAGCAGGGGACAGGGGGCCCCTAATGAAAAACTGTTTTTT	NA	TRBJ1-4	TRBV28	TRBD1
CAISEPTGANYGYTF	TGTGCCATCAGTGAACCGACAGGGGCTAACTATGGCTACACCTTC	NA	TRBJ1-2	TRBV10-3	TRBD1
CATSSQTGKETQYF	TGTGCCACCAGCAGCCAGACAGGGAAAGAGACCCAGTACTTC	NA	TRBJ2-5	TRBV15	TRBD1
CASRPGGNTEAFF	TGTGCCAGCAGGCCAGGGGGGAACACTGAAGCTTTCTTT	NA	TRBJ1-1	TRBV3-1/TRBV3-2	TRBD1
CASRRRDRGTYEQYF	TGTGCCAGCAGAAGAAGGGACAGGGGGACCTACGAGCAGTACTTC	NA	TRBJ2-7	TRBV5-6	TRBD1
CSVDSASGRGKTQYF	TGCAGCGTTGACTCGGCTAGCGGGAGGGGGAAGACCCAGTACTTC	NA	TRBJ2-5	TRBV29-1	TRBD2
CASSLLGLPGAEQFF	TGTGCCAGCAGCTTATTAGGGCTCCCGGGAGCTGAGCAGTTCTTC	NA	TRBJ2-1	TRBV7-9	NA